This T cell receptor beta chain was retrieved from a study of shared clonotypes between healthy human individuals. Sequencing used immunoSEQ multiplex PCR; TCRdb keeps in-frame clones, though not all of them. The table has some 2,000,000 clones, approximately 96% seen once. The CDR3 runs to 13 residues. V was clipped by 4 bases and J by 0 bases, with 8 bases between them. CDR1 is SGHRS, CDR2 YFSETQ, per germline. Specimen: naive CD4+ T cells sorted from blood. Subset noted: CD45RA+ positively selected. The chain joins TRBV5-1 to TRBJ2-7, with TRBD1 as a possible D gene (5 bases). The clonotype originates from a man younger than 35 in good health. CDR3 nucleotides: TGCGCCAGCAGCAAGGACAACTCCTACGAGCAGTACTTC. Amino acid sequence: CASSKDNSYEQYF.